The 5 T cell receptor beta chains below come from one sample, sequenced in a study of CD8 T cells in Susac syndrome. When the RNA was reverse transcribed, random hexamers were used with an input of roughly 0.5 to 1 ug. TCRdb reprocessed the immunoSEQ multiplex PCR reads with MiXCR, giving one entry per CDR3 protein. Found here are just over 80,000 distinct CDR3 sequences, about 94% of them singletons; the top ten hold roughly 0.26%. The specimen was CD8+ T cells from PBMCs. Receptors were obtained from a human donor in good health.

J is TRBJ2-1 and V is TRBV14, with TRBD2 matching 7 bases. V shed 0 bases and J 9 bases; nucleotides not matched to a gene: 5. Germline CDR1 reads SGHDN; CDR2 reads FVKESK. The CDR3 has 14 amino acids. The DNA of the CDR3 is TGTGCCAGCAGCCAAGAAGCGGGGCGGGGTGAGCAGTTCTTC. It yields the protein CASSQEAGRGEQFF.

This chain links TRBV20-1 with TRBJ2-7, with 9 bases matching TRBD1. CDR1 DFQATT and CDR2 SNEGSKA come from the germline V gene (reference sequence). This CDR3 comprises 13 residues. V lost 4 bases to trimming and J lost 4 bases; unmatched junction nucleotides: 5. The CDR3 spells CSAKNRGQYEQYF. CDR3 sequence (DNA): TGCAGTGCTAAGAACAGGGGGCAGTACGAGCAGTACTTC.

The CDR3 nucleotides read TGCGCCAGCAGCCAAGAGGTAATAGCGGGGACTAGCACAGATACGCAGTATTTT. It encodes CASSQEVIAGTSTDTQYF. The gene calls are TRBV4-1 and TRBJ2-3; 8 bases fit TRBD2. The CDR3 covers 18 residues. V lost 0 bases and J lost 0; bases outside the gene matches: 8. Germline CDR1 and CDR2: MGHRA and YSYEKL.

The genes are TRBV23-1 and TRBJ2-7, with D possibly matching TRBD1 (6 bases). TRBV23-1 is given ORF status, its function remaining uncertain. Trimming cost V 4 bases and J 4 bases, with 26 bases left between them. The CDR3 covers 18 residues. The CDR3 loop reads CASSPRGARLGDLYEQYV. DNA for the CDR3: TGCGCCAGCAGTCCCAGGGGCGCCCGGCTGGGAGATCTATACGAGCAGTACGTC.

V is TRBV24-1 and J is TRBJ2-3; D may correspond to TRBD1 or TRBD2 (5 bases each). V was clipped by 1 base and J by 0 bases, with 13 bases between them. The germline V gene has CDR1 KGHDR and CDR2 SFDVKD. The CDR3 runs to 17 residues. CDR3 loop: CATSDLKGTASTDTQYF. The CDR3 region has the DNA TGTGCCACCAGTGATTTAAAAGGGACGGCTAGCACAGATACGCAGTATTTT.